This T cell receptor (beta chain) was captured in a study of blood T cells in healthy people across ages. Study results and limitations: Diversity of TCR beta per million T cells declined in a roughly linear way with age.

Sample-barcoded 5' priming and a J-beta primer mix drove a second PCR of 7 to 11 cycles. TCRdb reprocessed the 5' RACE reads with MiXCR, giving one entry per CDR3 protein. The sample holds 650,000 to 800,000 distinct CDR3 sequences; approximately 52% are singletons and the top ten take about 13%. On this clonotype itself: What it binds is unknown.

The TCR sequence derives from a woman of 80 years or more in good health. The sequenced material came from blood.

CDR3 protein: CASSLRPTGIGREQYF. The CDR3 nucleotides read TGTGCCAGCAGCTTAAGGCCGACAGGGATAGGCCGGGAGCAGTACTTC. The chain recombines TRBV11-2 with TRBJ2-5; tentatively, D is TRBD1 (7 bases). This CDR3 is built from 16 residues. V was clipped by 2 bases and J by 11 bases, with 24 bases between them. CDR1 and CDR2 (germline): SGHAT, FQNNGV. The full variable domain, completed using reference TRBV11-2 and TRBJ2-5, is EAGVAQSPRYKIIEKRQSVAFWCNPISGHATLYWYQQILGQGPKLLIQFQNNGVVDDSQLPKDRFSAERLKGVDSTLKIQPAKLEDSAVYLCASSLRPTGIGREQYFGPGTRLLVL.